The following is a T cell receptor beta chain sequence with its context. It has no known antigen specificity. Nothing much larger sits one base from this clone, and base qualities are not available. Ulcerative colitis patients had received no immunosuppressive medication before the diagnostic colonoscopy. Blood was sampled at the same time as the colonoscopy. The Wizard kit (Promega) was used to extract genomic DNA from both blood and intestinal samples. V is cut by 0 bases and J by 3 bases, and the space between the germline ends is 12 bases. CDR3 length: 15 amino acids, cysteine to phenylalanine. Solely the CDR3 DNA is kept, with 45 bases framed from the first base. The CDR1 and CDR2 encoded by the germline V gene are ENHRY and SYGVKD. This entry is derived from a study of pediatric ulcerative colitis (dated by TCRdb to about 2019). Study-wide context: Pancolitis was present in several ulcerative colitis patients and left-sided colitis in two, and histology consistent with ulcerative colitis was found in all of these patients. By Pediatric Ulcerative Colitis Activity Index, mild disease was classified in a couple of patients, moderate disease in several and acute severe colitis in three. Nine newly diagnosed, treatment-naive pediatric ulcerative colitis patients and a few non-IBD control children each provided paired blood and rectal samples.

The paper's findings and limits, for the study overall: For technical reasons, blood samples from a couple of patients gave substantially fewer templates, and these samples were excluded from the blood-rectal overlap analysis. The healthy control group was small, consisting of only a handful of individuals. Features of the rectal repertoire distinguished controls, mild-moderate colitis patients and acute severe colitis patients, and in acute severe colitis rectal diversity was lower because of clonal expansions. Because repertoires came from total lymphocyte DNA, patterns in rare subsets such as regulatory T cells may not be reflected. A couple of rectal CDR3 clonotypes were detected in all ulcerative colitis patients and were not detected in any of the controls. Significantly higher autologous blood-rectal clonal overlap was found in ulcerative colitis patients than in controls, which suggested increased T cell trafficking to inflamed tissue.

Rearranged CDR3 beta regions were amplified from genomic DNA with multiplex V and J primers using the immunoSEQ TRB Survey service. To keep depth equal across samples, survey-level sequencing depth of up to 500,000 reads per sample was applied. Libraries were purified, pooled and sequenced on Illumina technology. The authors' analysis ran thus. Productive clonality, sample overlap, pairwise scatters, CDR3 beta length, V/D/J gene usage and productiveness were all assessed with the immunoSEQ online tools. Calculated diversity was defined as the number of unique rearrangements divided by total templates, multiplied by 100, and Shannon and Simpson indices were computed as well. Principal component analysis used the R prcomp function and ggbiplot package on Z-score normalized data. Blood-rectal clonal overlap within each subject was quantified with Morisita's index. TCRdb limited this immuneACCESS table to in-frame rearrangements with V and J called. A share of clones is missing; checked studies link under half to unresolved V genes, and the rest is unexplained. V and J calls and clone size are those listed in that table; D and trimming were worked out from the DNA. The sample profile shows about 64,000 clones; 77% of them were found once. Jointly, the top ten make up around 5.3% of the sample.

The chain is encoded by TRBV10-3 joined to TRBJ2-7; the D region possibly corresponds to TRBD2 (5 bases align). The TCR sequence derives from a boy aged 5-17 years with moderate ulcerative colitis. The sequencing sample was made of blood. CDR3 loop: CAISESELGDYEQYF. The DNA sequence reads TGTGCCATCAGTGAGTCTGAACTCGGGGACTACGAGCAGTACTTC.